This TCR beta chain emerged from a study of blood T cell repertoires in COVID-19. In the study overall: COVID-19 samples from acute and convalescent phases originated in the United States, Italy and Spain. Sources were T cells, B-cell-depleted T cells, or PBMCs; the material itself was cDNA or gDNA.

As processed by the authors: Reference gene primer amplification gave nucleated cell count estimates. Measured with immunoSEQ multiplex PCR; TCRdb has only the in-frame clones, and not every one. D and trimming were read from the DNA, whereas the V and J calls and clone size are those reported in that table. The data show approximately 490,000 clones, around 90% seen once. This CDR3 contains 16 residues. Germline CDR1 and CDR2: MDHEN and SYDVKM. V lost 3 bases to trimming and J lost 6 bases, with 19 bases between them. This clone was seen just once. The sequenced material came from PBMCs or T cells enriched from blood (not recorded which). The source of this sequence is a woman younger than 30 who had recovered from COVID-19. The rearrangement links TRBV28 to TRBJ2-3, with D perhaps TRBD1 (6 bases). The CDR3 sequence: CASSFGSGVPGDTQYF. CDR3 nucleotide sequence: TGTGCCAGCAGTTTCGGGTCAGGGGTACCTGGGGATACGCAGTATTTT.